The 10 T cell receptor beta chains below all came from one sample that was sequenced in a study of T cell repertoires in cytomegalovirus infection. From the reads, TCRdb called clonotypes with MiXCR, one entry per CDR3 protein. In the table there are 150,000 to 200,000 distinct CDR3 sequences, about 15% of which are singletons. Specimen: PBMCs. The receptor set was obtained from a human donor in good health (CMV status not recorded). Some clones in this sample may be carry-over from other donors' samples.

This clonotype was seen a handful of times. The chain couples TRBV11-2 to TRBJ2-7, with TRBD2 matching 8 bases. The V segment lost 5 bases and the J segment 2 bases; nucleotides outside the gene matches: 8. This CDR3 region has 15 residues. In germline, CDR1 is SGHAT, CDR2 FQNNGV. CDR3 loop: CASSPGSGSAYEQYF. In nucleotides, the CDR3 is TGTGCCAGCAGCCCTGGGAGCGGGAGTGCCTACGAGCAGTACTTC.

This clonotype was recorded a few times. The J gene is TRBJ2-1, the V gene TRBV20-1; the D gene could be TRBD1 or TRBD2 (7 bases each). Germline V gene sequence: CDR1 DFQATT, CDR2 SNEGSKA (reference sequence). The CDR3 sequence is 16 residues long. V was shortened by 5 bases and J by 1 base, with 18 bases between the two germline ends. The CDR3 bases are TGCAGTGCTTCTGATCAGGGGGGGATTTCCTACAATGAGCAGTTCTTC. Its protein product is CSASDQGGISYNEQFF.

Only a few counts were recorded for this clonotype. The chain uses TRBV5-6 and TRBJ2-7; 8 bases are a match to TRBD1. The CDR3 consists of 15 residues. The V segment lost 5 bases and the J segment 2 bases; nucleotides outside the gene matches: 9. Germline V CDR1 and CDR2: SGHDT, YYEEEE. The CDR3 loop reads CASRPDRASPYEQYF. Written as DNA, the CDR3 is TGTGCCAGCAGGCCGGACAGGGCCTCTCCCTACGAGCAGTACTTC.

The V and J genes are TRBV20-1 and TRBJ2-1; 7 bases fit TRBD2. With V trimmed by 0 bases and J by 8 bases, 10 bases remained unmatched. Germline-derived CDR1 and CDR2 are DFQATT and SNEGSKA (reference sequence). The CDR3 spans 15 residues. In nucleotides, the CDR3 is TGCAGTGCTAGAGACGGGACTACGGTTCGAGATGAGCAGTTCTTC. The encoded protein is CSARDGTTVRDEQFF.

The chain employs TRBV6-2 or TRBV6-3 and TRBJ2-7, with 7 bases lining up with TRBD1. Per germline, CDR1 MNHEY and CDR2 SVGEGT. V shed 8 bases, J shed 3 bases, and the junction held 4 bases outside the gene matches. This CDR3 has 12 amino acids. This CDR3 reads CASGTAIYEQYF. CDR3 in DNA: TGTGCCAGCGGGACAGCAATCTACGAGCAGTACTTC.

This clonotype was observed a few times. This chain connects TRBV6-6 to TRBJ1-1, with a tentative D call TRBD1 (5 bases). Germline CDR1 MNHNY, CDR2 SVGAGI (reference sequence). Trimming took off 1 base at V and 1 base at J, with 10 bases between the two ends. The length of the CDR3 is 15 residues. The CDR3 nucleotides read TGTGCCAGCAGTTACTTTGGGGCGAAGAACACTGAAGCTTTCTTT. It translates to CASSYFGAKNTEAFF.

This clonotype was detected a few times. The rearrangement joins TRBV25-1 to TRBJ2-3, with D perhaps being TRBD1 or TRBD2 (5 bases each). Germline V gives CDR1 MGHDK, CDR2 SYGVNS. The CDR3 runs 14 residues. Trimming shortened V by 6 bases and J by 2 bases, and 12 bases separated the two germline ends. The CDR3 loop reads CASRGDRITDTQYF. The CDR3 nucleotides are TGTGCCAGCAGGGGAGACAGAATCACAGATACGCAGTATTTT.

The sample holds many counts of this clonotype. This chain joins TRBV7-2 and TRBJ2-2, with 8 nucleotides matching TRBD2. The CDR3 is 16 residues long. V shed 0 bases and J 4 bases; nucleotides not matched to a gene: 4. Germline values: CDR1 SGHTA, CDR2 FQGNSA. This CDR3 reads CASSLASGSGTGELFF. In DNA form, the CDR3 reads TGTGCCAGCAGCTTAGCCAGCGGGAGTGGCACCGGGGAGCTGTTTTTT.

This clonotype was seen only a few times. The V gene is TRBV5-6, the J gene TRBJ2-7, with D maybe TRBD1 (6 bases). V shed 4 bases and J shed 4 bases, with 12 bases lying between them. CDR1 and CDR2 (germline): SGHDT, YYEEEE. The CDR3 length is 13 residues. The CDR3 region is CASSGGLIYEQYF. CDR3 nucleotides: TGTGCCAGCAGCGGGGGCCTCATTTACGAGCAGTACTTC.

This clonotype was seen at least ten times. V and J are TRBV6-1 and TRBJ1-1; D gene unclear. This CDR3 comprises 17 residues. V lost 7 bases and J 3 bases, leaving 24 bases between the germline ends. CDR1 is MNHNS, CDR2 SASEGT, per germline. The CDR3 sequence: CASTRAPDFQEHTEAFF. The CDR3 DNA follows: TGTGCCAGCACTAGGGCCCCGGACTTCCAGGAACACACTGAAGCTTTCTTT.